The 8 T cell receptor beta chains in this list originate from one sample, sequenced in a study of blood T cell repertoires in COVID-19. Here immunoSEQ multiplex PCR was the method, and the copy in TCRdb shows in-frame clones only, minus some. The sample lists over 75,000 clones; roughly 90% were seen once. Sequencing used peripheral blood. The source of these receptors is a woman older than 75 with acute or convalescent COVID-19.

This chain links TRBV10-3 with TRBJ1-1; D is uncertain. Looked up from germline, CDR1 is ENHRY and CDR2 is SYGVKD. Between the trimmed V and J ends, which lost 0 bases and 6 bases, there was a span of 17 bases. The length of the CDR3 is 16 residues. The CDR3 coding sequence is TGTGCCATCAGTGAGTCGATGGCACGCAGCGACGCTGAAGCTTTCTTT. Translating gives CAISESMARSDAEAFF.

This rearrangement joins TRBV6-4 to TRBJ2-2; D might be TRBD2 (5 bases). CDR3 size: 14 residues. The V end was cut by 7 bases, the J end by 8 bases, with 17 bases between. The germline V gene encodes CDR1 MRHNA and CDR2 SNTAGT. The CDR3 DNA follows: TGTGCCAGCACCGCCCTCCCGGGGAATGGGGAGCTGTTTTTT. Protein sequence: CASTALPGNGELFF.

This clone showed up just once. The chain recombines TRBV13 with TRBJ1-1, with D tentatively TRBD1 (5 bases). Germline lookup yields CDR1 PRHDT and CDR2 FYEKMQ (reference sequence). The CDR3 extends over 14 amino acids. The V end lost 6 bases, the J end lost 7 bases, and 18 bases lay between the germline ends. The CDR3 nucleotides are TGTGCCAGCAGGGAACAGGCCTTGTACGATGAAGCTTTCTTT. It encodes CASREQALYDEAFF.

The gene calls are TRBV24-1 and TRBJ2-5; 9 nucleotides align to TRBD1. Germline V gene data show CDR1 as KGHDR and CDR2 as SFDVKD. V lost 3 bases and J lost 2; bases outside the gene matches: 9. CDR3 length: 17 residues. The CDR3 sequence is CATSDAGTGRGQETQYF. The DNA for the CDR3 is TGTGCCACCAGTGATGCCGGGACAGGGAGGGGGCAAGAGACCCAGTACTTC.

This clone has just one count. This chain connects TRBV5-1 to TRBJ1-2; unclear D gene. The germline CDR1 and CDR2 sequences are SGHRS and YFSETQ. Trimming removed 4 bases at V and 6 bases at J, with 16 bases between. CDR3 size: 14 residues. In nucleotides, the CDR3 is TGCGCCAGCAGCCGGACCGAGGGTCTTGATGGCTACACCTTC. Protein sequence: CASSRTEGLDGYTF.

This clone was detected a few times. J is TRBJ2-5 and V is TRBV7-2, with 9 nucleotides matching TRBD2. V was clipped by 3 bases and J by 9 bases; unmatched bases: 11. Germline assignment: CDR1 SGHTA and CDR2 FQGNSA. The CDR3 has 15 amino acids. The CDR3 sequence is CASSLLAGAPRAQYF. The DNA for the CDR3 is TGTGCCAGCAGCTTGTTAGCGGGGGCCCCCCGAGCCCAGTACTTC.

V is TRBV3-1 (or the pseudogene TRBV3-2) and J is TRBJ1-4; D unclear. This CDR3 has 16 residues. Per germline, CDR1 LGHDT and CDR2 YNNKEL (reference sequence). The germline V and J ends were trimmed by 4 bases and 0 bases, with 12 bases remaining between them. CDR3 DNA sequence: TGTGCCAGCAGCCCTAACCACCTGACAACTAATGAAAAACTGTTTTTT. It codes for CASSPNHLTTNEKLFF.

The chain couples TRBV16 to TRBJ1-5, with D unclear. CDR3 size: 13 residues. The V and J ends lost 9 bases and 7 bases respectively, with 16 bases between them. Germline loops: CDR1 KGHSY, CDR2 FQNENV. The CDR3 nucleotides read TGTGCCAGTTTCGGAGGGCTTGGGCAGCCCCAGCATTTT. This translates into CASFGGLGQPQHF. The full variable domain, rest sourced from reference TRBV16 and TRBJ1-5, is GEEVAQTPKHLVRGEGQKAKLYCAPIKGHSYVFWYQQVLKNEFKFLISFQNENVFDETGMPKERFSAKCLPNSPCSLEIQATKLEDSAVYFCASFGGLGQPQHFGDGTRLSIL.